This TCR beta chain was sequenced in a study of T cells expressing NK-cell markers. Background on the study: Repertoire data for TCR beta were derived from sorted T cells (CD3+CD56+NKG2C+, CD3+CD56+NKG2C- and CD3+CD56-NKG2C+). One of eight sequenced donors was HCMV-seronegative; the other seven were seropositive. Broader study findings: Top CD8+ clonotypes included the dominant CD3+CD56+NKG2C+ clonotypes in 5 to 7 donors. These clonotypes, the leaders elsewhere, also led the CD3+CD56-NKG2C+ fraction in four donors.

TCRdb reanalyzed the 5' RACE reads, giving one entry per CDR3 protein sequence and no DNA. Here the sample table reports 400,000 to 450,000 distinct CDR3 sequences. Note on this clonotype: Antigen specificity is unknown.

The CDR3 contains 21 residues. CDR1 is LGHNA, CDR2 YNFKEQ, per germline. The sequencing input was blood T cells: a sorted CD56 or NKG2C T cell subset, CD4+ or CD8+ T cells, or bulk PBMC T cells (not recorded which). This sequence was found in a woman between 18 and 70 years old in good health. This rearrangement joins TRBV4-2 to TRBJ2-2; TCRdb outputs TRBD2, but without DNA this stays unchecked. The CDR3 region is CASSPKPRLAGVVENTGELFF.